One and the same sample provided the 18 T cell receptor beta chains below, sequenced in a study of blood T cell repertoires in COVID-19. Repertoires were generated with immunoSEQ multiplex PCR, while TCRdb's copy carries only in-frame clones and drops some. This sample yields some 220,000 clones, of which 84% are seen a single time; less than 2.5% belongs to the top ten. The specimen sequenced was peripheral blood. These receptors all stem from a woman aged 60-70 years with acute or convalescent COVID-19.

The rearrangement links TRBV4-2 to TRBJ2-2, with 9 bases matching TRBD1. With 5 bases clipped from V and 5 bases from J, the junction kept 6 bases outside the gene matches. Per germline, CDR1 LGHNA and CDR2 YNFKEQ. The CDR3 length is 15 residues. The CDR3 is CASSWGQGITGELFF. DNA for the CDR3: TGTGCCAGCAGCTGGGGACAGGGTATAACCGGGGAGCTGTTTTTT.

V is TRBV7-9 and J is TRBJ2-1; D might be TRBD2 (6 bases). Germline CDR1 is SEHNR and CDR2 is FQNEAQ (reference sequence). V was cut by 5 bases and J by 8 bases, with 19 bases left in between. The length of the CDR3 is 15 residues. In nucleotides, the CDR3 is TGTGCCAGCAGCCGCCCCCCCAAGGGCGGGGATGAGCAGTTCTTC. It translates to CASSRPPKGGDEQFF. The full variable domain, with the rest looked up from reference TRBV7-9 and TRBJ2-1, is DTGVSQNPRHKITKRGQNVTFRCDPISEHNRLYWYRQTLGQGPEFLTYFQNEAQLEKSRLLSDRFSAERPKGSFSTLEIQRTEQGDSAMYLCASSRPPKGGDEQFFGPGTRLTVL.

The rearrangement uses TRBV6-6 and TRBJ2-1; TRBD1 matches at 10 bases. This CDR3 has 13 amino acids. Germline V gene lookup returns CDR1 MNHNY and CDR2 SVGAGI (reference sequence). The ends lost 6 bases at V and 6 bases at J; junction bases unmatched: 2. CDR3 sequence (DNA): TGTGCCAGCAGGGGACAGGGGTTCAATGAGCAGTTCTTC. Translating gives CASRGQGFNEQFF.

DNA of the CDR3: TGTGCCAGTAATGAGCTAGGCGGTTATAGCAATCAGCCCCAGCATTTT. Translated: CASNELGGYSNQPQHF. The V and J genes are TRBV19 and TRBJ1-5; D remains unclear. The V and J ends lost 7 bases and 0 bases respectively, with 16 bases between them. Germline values: CDR1 LNHDA, CDR2 SQIVND (reference sequence). There are 16 residues in the CDR3.

The V gene is TRBV5-1, the J gene TRBJ2-2, with TRBD1 identical over 7 bases. The germline V gene encodes CDR1 SGHRS and CDR2 YFSETQ. The trim removed 0 bases at V and 6 bases at J, leaving 5 bases unmatched. This CDR3 is 15 amino acids long. The chain's CDR3 is CASSLAVTGPGELFF. The CDR3 bases are TGCGCCAGCAGCTTGGCCGTGACAGGGCCCGGGGAGCTGTTTTTT.

The chain couples TRBV7-2 to TRBJ1-3; 7 positions match TRBD1. Germline V lookup: CDR1 SGHTA, CDR2 FQGNSA. The CDR3 covers 15 residues. V lost 5 bases to trimming and J lost 4 bases; unmatched junction nucleotides: 8. In DNA form, the CDR3 reads TGTGCCAGCAGCCCTGACAGGGTTGGAGGAAACACCATATATTTT. Translated, it gives CASSPDRVGGNTIYF.

This clone was found once. The gene calls are TRBV28 and TRBJ1-2; TRBD1 agrees at 7 bases. In germline, CDR1 is MDHEN, CDR2 SYDVKM. The J segment lost 3 bases and the V segment lost 6 bases, leaving 13 bases of the junction unmatched. The CDR3 is 16 amino acids. This CDR3 is CASRDRHSGGDYGYTF. The CDR3 DNA reads TGTGCCAGCAGGGACCGTCATTCAGGGGGAGACTATGGCTACACCTTC.

The chain recombines TRBV5-6 with TRBJ1-2, with D maybe TRBD1 (5 bases). Trimming took off 4 bases at V and 8 bases at J, with 15 bases between the two ends. CDR1 is SGHDT and CDR2 is YYEEEE in the germline V gene. The CDR3 sequence is 13 residues long. This CDR3 reads CASSAGRLEGYTF. CDR3 nucleotide sequence: TGTGCCAGCAGCGCGGGACGCCTCGAGGGCTACACCTTC.

In the case of this clone: This specimen includes other DNA sequences encoding the same CDR3. This rearrangement joins TRBV18 to TRBJ2-7; D is unresolved. This CDR3 has 12 residues. Per the germline V gene, CDR1 is KGHSH and CDR2 is LQKENI. V gave up 3 bases and J gave up 3 bases, with 6 bases separating them. The CDR3 spells CASSPGLYEQYF. CDR3 DNA sequence: TGTGCCAGCTCACCTGGCCTCTACGAGCAGTACTTC.

The rearrangement joins TRBV18 to TRBJ1-1; D remains ambiguous. The V gene lost 6 bases and the J gene lost 11 bases, with 16 bases spanning the gap. CDR3 length: 12 residues. Germline V gene lookup returns CDR1 KGHSH and CDR2 LQKENI. The CDR3 nucleotides are TGTGCCAGCTCCCGGGATAAATCTTGGGCTTTCTTT. It encodes CASSRDKSWAFF. The whole variable domain, remainder taken from reference TRBV18 and TRBJ1-1, is NAGVMQNPRHLVRRRGQEARLRCSPMKGHSHVYWYRQLPEEGLKFMVYLQKENIIDESGMPKERFSAEFPKEGPSILRIQQVVRGDSAAYFCASSRDKSWAFFGQGTRLTVV.

The chain employs TRBV11-3 and TRBJ2-2; D call uncertain. Trimming cost V 5 bases and J 4 bases, with 11 bases left between them. The CDR3 extends over 14 amino acids. Germline values: CDR1 SGHNT, CDR2 YENEEA. CDR3 DNA sequence: TGTGCCAGCAGCCTTGACACTTTCACCGGGGAGCTGTTTTTT. It specifies CASSLDTFTGELFF.

This chain links TRBV6-2 or TRBV6-3 with TRBJ2-1, with 10 bases lining up with TRBD2. Germline CDR1 is MNHEY and CDR2 is SVGEGT. This CDR3 comprises 16 residues. V was clipped by 4 bases and J by 2 bases; unmatched bases: 5. This chain's CDR3 is CASSSRSGGPYNEQFF. DNA of the CDR3: TGTGCCAGCAGTTCTCGTAGCGGGGGGCCCTACAATGAGCAGTTCTTC.

This rearrangement joins TRBV6-5 to TRBJ2-3, with D possibly TRBD2 on 6 matching bases. Trimming stripped 6 bases from V and 0 bases from J, with 7 bases between. The germline V gene encodes CDR1 MNHEY and CDR2 SVGAGI. The CDR3 has 13 amino acids. CDR3 sequence reads: CASRGTSTDTQYF. The CDR3 DNA reads TGTGCCAGCAGGGGGACTAGCACAGATACGCAGTATTTT.

About this clone itself: The germline gene is not matched at one end of the junction; a read error may be the cause. V gene TRBV5-1 combines with J gene TRBJ2-3; 7 bases align to TRBD2. Per the germline V gene, CDR1 is SGHRS and CDR2 is YFSETQ. This CDR3 has 16 residues. The CDR3 here is CASRLEPGGSTDTQYF. The CDR3 region has the DNA TGCGCCAGCAGATTGGAGCCGGGGGGTAGCACAGATACGCAGTATTTT. The full variable domain, completed using reference TRBV5-1 and TRBJ2-3, is KAGVTQTPRYLIKTRGQQVTLSCSPISGHRSVSWYQQTPGQGLQFLFEYFSETQRNKGNFPGRFSGRQFSNSRSEMNVSTLELGDSALYLCASRLEPGGSTDTQYFGPGTRLTVL.

The chain joins TRBV5-1 to TRBJ2-1; 11 bases map to TRBD2. Germline V gene lookup returns CDR1 SGHRS and CDR2 YFSETQ. With V trimmed by 5 bases and J by 8 bases, 9 bases remained unmatched. This CDR3 spans 15 amino acids. CDR3 DNA: TGCGCCAGCAGTCTAAAGACTAGCGGGGTCGATGAGCAGTTCTTC. This encodes CASSLKTSGVDEQFF.

The rearrangement uses TRBV9 and TRBJ2-7; possible D gene TRBD1, 6 bases. The germline V gene encodes CDR1 SGDLS and CDR2 YYNGEE. The CDR3 loop spans 15 amino acids. Trimming cost V 4 bases and J 3 bases, with 17 bases left between them. CDR3 in DNA: TGTGCCAGCAGCCCGGAAGGGGGAGTATACTACGAGCAGTACTTC. Translating it yields CASSPEGGVYYEQYF.

This sequence joins TRBV7-8 and TRBJ2-1; weak D call: TRBD2 (6 bases). V was cut by 5 bases and J by 3 bases, with 11 bases left in between. The CDR3 spans 14 residues. The V gene's germline CDR1 is SGHVS and CDR2 FQNEAQ. This chain's CDR3 is CASSPTRFYNEQFF. CDR3 DNA sequence: TGTGCCAGCAGCCCGACTAGATTCTACAATGAGCAGTTCTTC.

This chain connects TRBV7-9 to TRBJ1-4; TRBD1 agrees at 8 bases. CDR3 size: 14 residues. V lost 5 bases to trimming and J lost 8 bases; unmatched junction nucleotides: 7. Germline assignment: CDR1 SEHNR and CDR2 FQNEAQ (reference sequence). The CDR3: CASSGTGRGEKLFF. The CDR3 nucleotides are TGTGCCAGCAGCGGGACAGGTCGAGGGGAAAAACTGTTTTTT.